This TCR beta chain was recovered during a study of shared clonotypes between healthy human individuals. Nashville, Tennessee was home to all donors, who were Caucasian adults. The CDR3 loop spans 14 amino acids. Germline V CDR1 and CDR2: KGHSH, LQKENI. V was trimmed by 1 base and J by 6 bases, leaving 13 bases between them. For every subset, genomic DNA was evenly distributed across several immunoSEQ plates. TCRdb keeps only in-frame clones here, not all; method: immunoSEQ multiplex PCR. Found here are 640,000 or so clones, around 72% of them singletons; the top ten hold around 2%. The chain links TRBV18 to TRBJ2-7; D not resolved. Sequencing used memory CD4+ T cells sorted from blood. Subset meaning: CD45RA-negative fraction. The receptor's source is a woman in her twenties or thirties in good health. The CDR3 region is CASSPRATFSEQYF. Here the CDR3 DNA reads TGTGCCAGCTCACCACGGGCAACTTTTAGCGAGCAGTACTTC.